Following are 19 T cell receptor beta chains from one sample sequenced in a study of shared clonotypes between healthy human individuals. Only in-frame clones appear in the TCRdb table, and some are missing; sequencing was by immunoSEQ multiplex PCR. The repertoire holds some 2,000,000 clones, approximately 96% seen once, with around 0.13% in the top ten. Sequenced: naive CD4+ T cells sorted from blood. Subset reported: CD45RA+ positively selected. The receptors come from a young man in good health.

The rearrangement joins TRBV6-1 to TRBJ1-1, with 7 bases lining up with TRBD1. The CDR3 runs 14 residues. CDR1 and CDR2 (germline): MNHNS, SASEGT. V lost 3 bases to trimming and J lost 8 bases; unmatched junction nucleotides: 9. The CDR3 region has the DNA TGTGCCAGCAGTGAGTCGATAACAGGGGAAGAAGCTTTCTTT. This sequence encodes CASSESITGEEAFF.

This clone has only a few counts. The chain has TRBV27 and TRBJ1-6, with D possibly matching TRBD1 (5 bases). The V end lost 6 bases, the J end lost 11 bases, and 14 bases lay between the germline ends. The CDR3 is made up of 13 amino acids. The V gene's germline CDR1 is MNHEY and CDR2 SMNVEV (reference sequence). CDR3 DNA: TGTGCCAGCAGCCCGGAGGGGACCCCACCCCTCCACTTT. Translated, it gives CASSPEGTPPLHF.

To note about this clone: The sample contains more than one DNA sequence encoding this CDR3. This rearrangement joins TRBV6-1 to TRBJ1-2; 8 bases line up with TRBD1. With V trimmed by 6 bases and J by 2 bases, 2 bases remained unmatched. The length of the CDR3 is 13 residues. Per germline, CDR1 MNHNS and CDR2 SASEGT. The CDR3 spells CASSRTGNYGYTF. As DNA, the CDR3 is TGTGCCAGCAGCCGGACAGGGAACTATGGCTACACCTTC.

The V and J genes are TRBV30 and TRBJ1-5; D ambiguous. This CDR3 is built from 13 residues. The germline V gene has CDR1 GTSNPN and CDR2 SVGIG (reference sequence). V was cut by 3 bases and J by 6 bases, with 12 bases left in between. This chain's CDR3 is CAWSHDKGQPQHF. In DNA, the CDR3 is TGTGCCTGGAGCCACGATAAGGGTCAGCCCCAGCATTTT.

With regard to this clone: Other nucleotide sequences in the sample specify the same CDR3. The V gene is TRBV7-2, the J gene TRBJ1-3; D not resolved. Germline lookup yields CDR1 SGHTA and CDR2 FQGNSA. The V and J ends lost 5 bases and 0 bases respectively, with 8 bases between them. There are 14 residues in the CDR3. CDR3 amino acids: CASSPQSSGNTIYF. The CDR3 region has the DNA TGTGCCAGCAGCCCACAGAGCTCTGGAAACACCATATATTTT.

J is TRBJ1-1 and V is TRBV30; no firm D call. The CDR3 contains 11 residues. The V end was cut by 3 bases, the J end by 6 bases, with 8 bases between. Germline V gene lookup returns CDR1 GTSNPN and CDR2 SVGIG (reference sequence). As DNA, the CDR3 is TGTGCCTGGAGGGACCGATCTGAAGCTTTCTTT. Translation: CAWRDRSEAFF.

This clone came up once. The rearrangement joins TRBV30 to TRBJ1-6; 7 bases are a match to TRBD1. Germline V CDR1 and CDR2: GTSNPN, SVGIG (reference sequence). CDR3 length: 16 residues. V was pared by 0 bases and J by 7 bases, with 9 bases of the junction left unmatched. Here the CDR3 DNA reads TGTGCCTGGAGTGTACGGCTGACAGGGAAAAATTCACCCCTCCACTTT. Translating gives CAWSVRLTGKNSPLHF.

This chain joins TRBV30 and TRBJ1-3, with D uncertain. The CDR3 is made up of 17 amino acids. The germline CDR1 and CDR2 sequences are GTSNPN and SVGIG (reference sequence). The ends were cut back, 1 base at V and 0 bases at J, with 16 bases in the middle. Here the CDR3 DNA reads TGTGCCTGGAGTGGCCGCCTCATGAAGTACTCTGGAAACACCATATATTTT. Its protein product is CAWSGRLMKYSGNTIYF.

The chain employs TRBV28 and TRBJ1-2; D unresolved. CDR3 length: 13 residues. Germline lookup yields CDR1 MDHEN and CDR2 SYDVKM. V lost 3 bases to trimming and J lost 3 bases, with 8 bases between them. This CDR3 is CASSFKGYYGYTF. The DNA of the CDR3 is TGTGCCAGCAGTTTCAAGGGTTACTATGGCTACACCTTC.

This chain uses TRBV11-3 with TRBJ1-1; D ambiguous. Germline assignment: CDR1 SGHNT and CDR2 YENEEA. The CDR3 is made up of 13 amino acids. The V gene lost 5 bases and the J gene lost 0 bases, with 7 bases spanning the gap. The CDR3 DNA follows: TGTGCCAGCAGCCAACACTTGAACACTGAAGCTTTCTTT. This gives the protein CASSQHLNTEAFF.

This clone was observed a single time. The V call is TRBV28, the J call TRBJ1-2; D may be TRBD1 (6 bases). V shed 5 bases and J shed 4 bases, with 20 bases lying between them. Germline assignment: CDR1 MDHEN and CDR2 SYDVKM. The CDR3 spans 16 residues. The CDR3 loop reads CASSPEGLQGLYGYTF. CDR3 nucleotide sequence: TGTGCCAGCAGTCCGGAAGGGCTACAGGGACTCTATGGCTACACCTTC.

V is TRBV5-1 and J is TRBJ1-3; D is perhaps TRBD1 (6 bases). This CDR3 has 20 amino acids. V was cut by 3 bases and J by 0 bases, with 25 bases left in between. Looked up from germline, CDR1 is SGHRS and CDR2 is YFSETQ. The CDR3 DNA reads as TGCGCCAGCAGCTCCGGGGTTGGCGGACAGCTGAAAACCTCTGGAAACACCATATATTTT. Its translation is CASSSGVGGQLKTSGNTIYF.

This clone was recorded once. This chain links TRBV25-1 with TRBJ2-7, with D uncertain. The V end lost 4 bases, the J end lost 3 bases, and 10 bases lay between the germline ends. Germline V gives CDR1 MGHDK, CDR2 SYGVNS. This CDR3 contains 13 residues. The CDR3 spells CASSVTRDYEQYF. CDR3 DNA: TGTGCCAGCAGTGTGACACGCGACTACGAGCAGTACTTC.

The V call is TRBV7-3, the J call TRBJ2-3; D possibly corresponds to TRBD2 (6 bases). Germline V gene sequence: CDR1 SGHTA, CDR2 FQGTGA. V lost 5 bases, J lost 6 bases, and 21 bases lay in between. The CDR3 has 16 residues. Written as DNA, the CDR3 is TGTGCCAGCAGCGTAGGACCAGGGCTGGGACTGGATACGCAGTATTTT. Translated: CASSVGPGLGLDTQYF.

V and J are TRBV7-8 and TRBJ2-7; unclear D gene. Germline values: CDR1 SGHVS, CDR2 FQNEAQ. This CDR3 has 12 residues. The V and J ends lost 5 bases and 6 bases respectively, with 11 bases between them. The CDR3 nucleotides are TGTGCCAGCAGCACTAAAGGGCCCGAGCAGTACTTC. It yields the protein CASSTKGPEQYF.

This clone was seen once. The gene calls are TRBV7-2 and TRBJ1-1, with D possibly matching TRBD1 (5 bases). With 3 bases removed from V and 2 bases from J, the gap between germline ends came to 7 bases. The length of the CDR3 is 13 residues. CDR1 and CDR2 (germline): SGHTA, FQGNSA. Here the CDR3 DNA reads TGTGCCAGCAGCTTCAGGGCCAACACTGAAGCTTTCTTT. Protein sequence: CASSFRANTEAFF.

This CDR3 is CASSGWTSGKSGELFF. CDR3 nucleotides: TGTGCCAGCAGTGGTTGGACTAGCGGGAAATCCGGGGAGCTGTTTTTT. The chain joins TRBV25-1 to TRBJ2-2, with 12 bases lining up with TRBD2. In germline, CDR1 is MGHDK, CDR2 SYGVNS. CDR3 length: 16 amino acids. The V segment lost 4 bases and the J segment 6 bases; nucleotides outside the gene matches: 6.

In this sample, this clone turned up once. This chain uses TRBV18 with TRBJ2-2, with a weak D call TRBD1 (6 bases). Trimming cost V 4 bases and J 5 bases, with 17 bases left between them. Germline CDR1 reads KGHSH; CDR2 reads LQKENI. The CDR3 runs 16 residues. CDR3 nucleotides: TGTGCCAGCTCACAACTCTCCGGGACAAGTACCGGGGAGCTGTTTTTT. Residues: CASSQLSGTSTGELFF.

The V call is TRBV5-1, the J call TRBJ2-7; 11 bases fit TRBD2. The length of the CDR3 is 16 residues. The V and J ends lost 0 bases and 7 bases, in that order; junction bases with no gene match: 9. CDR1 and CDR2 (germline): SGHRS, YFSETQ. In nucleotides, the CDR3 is TGCGCCAGCAGCTTGGTAACTAGCGGGAGTGTTGCAGAGCAGTACTTC. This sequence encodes CASSLVTSGSVAEQYF.